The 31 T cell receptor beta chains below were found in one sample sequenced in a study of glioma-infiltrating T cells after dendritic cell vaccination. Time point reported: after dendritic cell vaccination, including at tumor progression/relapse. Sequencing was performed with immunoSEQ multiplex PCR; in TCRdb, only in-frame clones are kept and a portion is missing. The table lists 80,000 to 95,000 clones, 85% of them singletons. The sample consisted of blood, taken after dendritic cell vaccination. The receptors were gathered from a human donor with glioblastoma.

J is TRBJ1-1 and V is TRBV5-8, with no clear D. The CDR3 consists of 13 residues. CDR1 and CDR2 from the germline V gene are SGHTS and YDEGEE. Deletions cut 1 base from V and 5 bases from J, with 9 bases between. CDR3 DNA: TGTGCCAGCAGCTTGTGGAGGAGTACTGAAGCTTTCTTT. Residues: CASSLWRSTEAFF. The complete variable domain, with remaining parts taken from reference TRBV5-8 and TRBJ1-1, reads EAGVTQSPTHLIKTRGQQATLRCSPISGHTSVYWYQQALGLGLQFLLWYDEGEERNRGNFPPRFSGRQFPNYSSELNVNALELEDSALYLCASSLWRSTEAFFGQGTRLTVV.

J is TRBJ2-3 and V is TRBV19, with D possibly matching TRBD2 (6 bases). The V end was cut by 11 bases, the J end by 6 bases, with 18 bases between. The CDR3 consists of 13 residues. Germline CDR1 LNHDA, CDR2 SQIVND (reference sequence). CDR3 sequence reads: CACRDWVLDTQYF. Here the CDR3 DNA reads TGTGCCTGCCGGGACTGGGTTTTGGATACGCAGTATTTT.

The DNA of the CDR3 is TGTGCCAGCAGCTTCGGACAGGGTGACATTCAGTACTTC. Translated, it gives CASSFGQGDIQYF. This chain uses TRBV5-4 with TRBJ2-4, with 8 bases that match TRBD1. Unmatched junction bases numbered 3, after V lost 2 bases and J lost 8 bases. Germline V CDR1 and CDR2: SGHNT, YYREEE (reference sequence). The length of the CDR3 is 13 residues.

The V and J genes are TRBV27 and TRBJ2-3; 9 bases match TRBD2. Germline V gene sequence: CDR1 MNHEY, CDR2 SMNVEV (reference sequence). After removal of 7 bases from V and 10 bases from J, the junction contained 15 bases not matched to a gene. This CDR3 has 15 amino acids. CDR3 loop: CASKILVAGEWAQYF. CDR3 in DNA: TGTGCCAGCAAGATCCTGGTAGCGGGAGAGTGGGCGCAGTATTTT.

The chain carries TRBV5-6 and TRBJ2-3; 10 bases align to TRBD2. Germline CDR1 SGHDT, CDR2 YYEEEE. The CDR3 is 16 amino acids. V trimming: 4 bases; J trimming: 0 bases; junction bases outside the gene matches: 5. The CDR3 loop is CASSIERGGSTDTQYF. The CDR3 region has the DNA TGTGCCAGCAGCATAGAGCGGGGGGGAAGCACAGATACGCAGTATTTT.

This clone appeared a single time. The CDR3 loop reads CASSSTGEGMETQYF. The DNA of the CDR3 is TGCGCCAGCAGCTCGACGGGGGAGGGGATGGAGACCCAGTACTTC. This chain links TRBV5-1 with TRBJ2-5; 7 bases match TRBD2. Germline V CDR1 and CDR2: SGHRS, YFSETQ. The junction had 10 bases not matched to a gene; V was cut back by 3 bases and J by 5 bases. The CDR3 totals 15 residues.

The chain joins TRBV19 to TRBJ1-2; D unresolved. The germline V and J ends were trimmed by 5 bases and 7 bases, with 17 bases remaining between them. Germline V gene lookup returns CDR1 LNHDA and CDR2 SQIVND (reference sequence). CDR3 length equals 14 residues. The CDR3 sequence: CASSPYTQSSGYTF. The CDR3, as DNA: TGTGCCAGTAGTCCCTATACACAGTCAAGTGGCTACACCTTC.

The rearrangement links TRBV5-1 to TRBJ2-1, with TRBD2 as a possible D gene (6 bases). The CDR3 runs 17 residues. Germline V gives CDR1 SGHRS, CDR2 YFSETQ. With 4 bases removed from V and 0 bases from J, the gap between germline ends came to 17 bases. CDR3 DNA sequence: TGCGCCAGCAGCCCCTCGGGCGGGGCAAGCTCCTACAATGAGCAGTTCTTC. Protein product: CASSPSGGASSYNEQFF.

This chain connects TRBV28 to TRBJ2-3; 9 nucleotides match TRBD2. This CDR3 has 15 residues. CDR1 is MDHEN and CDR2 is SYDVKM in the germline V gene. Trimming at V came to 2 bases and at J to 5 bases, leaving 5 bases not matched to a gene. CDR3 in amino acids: CASSLLAGSQDTQYF. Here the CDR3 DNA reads TGTGCCAGCAGTTTACTAGCGGGGAGTCAAGATACGCAGTATTTT.

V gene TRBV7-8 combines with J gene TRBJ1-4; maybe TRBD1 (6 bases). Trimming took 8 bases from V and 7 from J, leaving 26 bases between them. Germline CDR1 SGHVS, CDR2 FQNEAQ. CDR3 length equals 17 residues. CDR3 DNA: TGTGCCAGCTGTCGGACCGACACTCTGCTAGGGGGTGAAAAACTGTTTTTT. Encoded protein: CASCRTDTLLGGEKLFF.

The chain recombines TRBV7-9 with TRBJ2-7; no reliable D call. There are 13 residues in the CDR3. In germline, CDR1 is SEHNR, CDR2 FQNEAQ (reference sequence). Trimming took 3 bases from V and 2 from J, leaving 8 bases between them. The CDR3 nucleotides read TGTGCCAGCAGCTTCGACACCACCTACGAGCAGTACTTC. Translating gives CASSFDTTYEQYF.

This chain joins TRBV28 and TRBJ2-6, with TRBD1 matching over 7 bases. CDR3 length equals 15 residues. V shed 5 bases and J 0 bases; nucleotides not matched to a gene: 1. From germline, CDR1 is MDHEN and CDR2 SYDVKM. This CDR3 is CASSPGGSGANVLTF. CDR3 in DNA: TGTGCCAGCAGTCCAGGGGGCTCTGGGGCCAACGTCCTGACTTTC.

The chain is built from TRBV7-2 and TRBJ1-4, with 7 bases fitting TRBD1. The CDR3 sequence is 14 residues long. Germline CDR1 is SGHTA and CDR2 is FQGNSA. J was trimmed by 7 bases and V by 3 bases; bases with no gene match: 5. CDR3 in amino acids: CASSFDRVGEKLFF. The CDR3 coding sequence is TGTGCCAGCAGCTTCGACAGGGTGGGTGAAAAACTGTTTTTT. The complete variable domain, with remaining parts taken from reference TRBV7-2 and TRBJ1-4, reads GAGVSQSPSNKVTEKGKDVELRCDPISGHTALYWYRQSLGQGLEFLIYFQGNSAPDKSGLPSDRFSAERTGGSVSTLTIQRTQQEDSAVYLCASSFDRVGEKLFFGSGTQLSVL.

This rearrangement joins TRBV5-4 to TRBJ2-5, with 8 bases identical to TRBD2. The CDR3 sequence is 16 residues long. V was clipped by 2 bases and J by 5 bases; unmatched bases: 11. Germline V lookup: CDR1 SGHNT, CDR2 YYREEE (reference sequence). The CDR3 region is CASSFLSGGPGETQYF. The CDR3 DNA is TGTGCCAGCAGCTTCTTGTCGGGAGGGCCGGGTGAGACCCAGTACTTC. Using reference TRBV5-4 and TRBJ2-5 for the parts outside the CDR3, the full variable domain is ETGVTQSPTHLIKTRGQQVTLRCSSQSGHNTVSWYQQALGQGPQFIFQYYREEENGRGNFPPRFSGLQFPNYSSELNVNALELDDSALYLCASSFLSGGPGETQYFGPGTRLLVL.

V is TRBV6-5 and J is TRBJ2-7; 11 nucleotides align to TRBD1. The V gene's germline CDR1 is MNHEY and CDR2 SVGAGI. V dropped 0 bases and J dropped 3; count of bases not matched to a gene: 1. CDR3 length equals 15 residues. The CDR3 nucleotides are TGTGCCAGCAGTTACTCCGGGACAGGGGGCTACGAGCAGTACTTC. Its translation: CASSYSGTGGYEQYF.

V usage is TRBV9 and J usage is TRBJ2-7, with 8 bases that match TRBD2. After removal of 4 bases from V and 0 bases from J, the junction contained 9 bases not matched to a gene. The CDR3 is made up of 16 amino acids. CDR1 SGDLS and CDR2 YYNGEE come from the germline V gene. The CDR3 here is CASSPSPGGSSYEQYF. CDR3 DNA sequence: TGTGCCAGCAGCCCCTCACCGGGGGGGTCCTCCTACGAGCAGTACTTC.

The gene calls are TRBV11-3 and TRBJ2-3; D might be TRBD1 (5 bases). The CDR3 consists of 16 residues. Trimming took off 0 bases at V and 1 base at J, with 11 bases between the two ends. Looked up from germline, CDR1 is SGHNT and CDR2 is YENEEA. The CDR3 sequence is CASSLEGAKGTDTQYF. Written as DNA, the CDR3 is TGTGCCAGCAGCTTAGAAGGGGCGAAGGGCACAGATACGCAGTATTTT.

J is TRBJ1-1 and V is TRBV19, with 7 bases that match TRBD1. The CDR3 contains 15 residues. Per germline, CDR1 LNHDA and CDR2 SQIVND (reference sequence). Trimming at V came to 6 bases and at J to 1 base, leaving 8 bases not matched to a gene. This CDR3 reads CASRTLAGGNTEAFF. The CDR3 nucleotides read TGTGCCAGTAGAACCCTGGCAGGGGGGAACACTGAAGCTTTCTTT.

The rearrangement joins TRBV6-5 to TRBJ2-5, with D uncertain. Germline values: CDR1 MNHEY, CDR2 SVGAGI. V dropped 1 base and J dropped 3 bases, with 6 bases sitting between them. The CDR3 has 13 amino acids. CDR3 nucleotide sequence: TGTGCCAGCAGTTACTTAAGCGAAGAGACCCAGTACTTC. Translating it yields CASSYLSEETQYF.

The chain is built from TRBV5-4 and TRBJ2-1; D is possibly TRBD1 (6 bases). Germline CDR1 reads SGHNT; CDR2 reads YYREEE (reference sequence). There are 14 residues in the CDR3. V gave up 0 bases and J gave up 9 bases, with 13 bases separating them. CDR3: CASSLAIRGSEQFF. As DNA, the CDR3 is TGTGCCAGCAGCTTGGCGATCAGGGGCAGTGAGCAGTTCTTC.

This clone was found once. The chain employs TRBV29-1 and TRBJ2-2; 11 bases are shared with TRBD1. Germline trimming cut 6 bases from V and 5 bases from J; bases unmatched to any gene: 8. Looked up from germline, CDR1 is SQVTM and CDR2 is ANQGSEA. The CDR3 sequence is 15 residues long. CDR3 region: CSVYRTGGSTGELFF. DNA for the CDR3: TGCAGCGTCTACCGGACAGGGGGCAGTACCGGGGAGCTGTTTTTT.

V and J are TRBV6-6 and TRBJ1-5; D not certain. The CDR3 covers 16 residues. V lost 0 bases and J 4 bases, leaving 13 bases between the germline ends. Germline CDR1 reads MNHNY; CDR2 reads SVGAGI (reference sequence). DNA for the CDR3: TGTGCCAGCAGTTACTCTGGAGTTTCTAAAAATCAGCCCCAGCATTTT. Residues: CASSYSGVSKNQPQHF.

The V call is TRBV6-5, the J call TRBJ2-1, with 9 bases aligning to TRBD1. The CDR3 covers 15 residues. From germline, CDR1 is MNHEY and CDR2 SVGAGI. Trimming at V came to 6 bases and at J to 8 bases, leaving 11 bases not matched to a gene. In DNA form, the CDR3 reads TGTGCCAGCAGCGCCCCGGGACAGGGAGTCCATGAGCAGTTCTTC. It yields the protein CASSAPGQGVHEQFF.

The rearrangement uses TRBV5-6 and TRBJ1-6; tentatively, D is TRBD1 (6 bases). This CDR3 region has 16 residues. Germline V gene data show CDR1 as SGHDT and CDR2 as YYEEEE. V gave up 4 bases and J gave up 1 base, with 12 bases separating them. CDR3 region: CASSPTGMSYNSPLHF. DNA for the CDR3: TGTGCCAGCAGCCCCACAGGGATGTCCTATAATTCACCCCTCCACTTT.

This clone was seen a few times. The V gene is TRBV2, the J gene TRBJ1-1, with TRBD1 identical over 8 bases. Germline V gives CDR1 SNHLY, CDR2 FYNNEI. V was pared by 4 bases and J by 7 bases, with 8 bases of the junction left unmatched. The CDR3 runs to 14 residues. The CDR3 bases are TGTGCCAGCAGTGGCCGGGACAGGTCCAATGAAGCTTTCTTT. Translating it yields CASSGRDRSNEAFF.

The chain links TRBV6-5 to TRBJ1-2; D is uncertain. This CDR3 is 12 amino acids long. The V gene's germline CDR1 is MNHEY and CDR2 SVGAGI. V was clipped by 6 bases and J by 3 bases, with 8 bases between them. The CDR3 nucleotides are TGTGCCAGCAGGAGGGCAGACTATGGCTACACCTTC. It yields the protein CASRRADYGYTF.

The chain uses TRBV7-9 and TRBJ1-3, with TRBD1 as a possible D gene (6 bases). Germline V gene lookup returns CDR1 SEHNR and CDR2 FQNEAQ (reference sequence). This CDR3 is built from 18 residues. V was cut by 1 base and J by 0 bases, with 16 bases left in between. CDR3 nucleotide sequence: TGTGCCAGCAGCTTAGGGCTCACAGGGACCTTCTCTGGAAACACCATATATTTT. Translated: CASSLGLTGTFSGNTIYF.

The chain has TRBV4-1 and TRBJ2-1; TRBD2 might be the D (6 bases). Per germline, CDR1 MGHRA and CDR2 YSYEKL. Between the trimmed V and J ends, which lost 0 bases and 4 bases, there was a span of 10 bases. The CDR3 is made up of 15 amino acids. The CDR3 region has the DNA TGCGCCAGCAGCCAAGACGGGACTGTATACAATGAGCAGTTCTTC. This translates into CASSQDGTVYNEQFF.

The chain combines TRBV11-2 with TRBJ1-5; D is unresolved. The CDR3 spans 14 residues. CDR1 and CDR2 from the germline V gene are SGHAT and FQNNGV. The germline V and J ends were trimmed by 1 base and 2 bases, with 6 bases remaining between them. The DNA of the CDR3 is TGTGCCAGCAGCTTAGGCCAGGGCAATCAGCCCCAGCATTTT. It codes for CASSLGQGNQPQHF.

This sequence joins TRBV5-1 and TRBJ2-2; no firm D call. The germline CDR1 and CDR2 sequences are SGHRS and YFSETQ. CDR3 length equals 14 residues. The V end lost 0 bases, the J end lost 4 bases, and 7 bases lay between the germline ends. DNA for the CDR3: TGCGCCAGCAGCTTGGACCTTAGCACCGGGGAGCTGTTTTTT. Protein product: CASSLDLSTGELFF.

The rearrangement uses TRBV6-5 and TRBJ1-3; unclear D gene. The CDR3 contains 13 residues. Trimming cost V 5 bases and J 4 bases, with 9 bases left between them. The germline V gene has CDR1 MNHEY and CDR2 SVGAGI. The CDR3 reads CASSTTQGNTIYF. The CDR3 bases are TGTGCCAGCAGTACCACGCAGGGAAACACCATATATTTT.